The present entry profiles one T cell receptor (beta chain) with its context. The cohort comprised adults aged roughly 18 to 90 years residing in some 24 US areas. The recovered donors of Cohort 3 showed two negative PCRs, clearance, or symptom resolution. The V gene's germline CDR1 is SGHTA and CDR2 FQGNSA. This CDR3 has 14 amino acids. J gave up 6 bases and V 5 bases, and 5 bases lay outside the gene matches. The sample originates from a study of blood T cell repertoires in COVID-19. For the study at large: The samples span acute and convalescent COVID-19 from the United States, Italy and Spain.

Sequencing used immunoSEQ multiplex PCR; TCRdb keeps in-frame clones, though not all of them. The sample lists about 160,000 clones, roughly four fifths seen once, with around 7.9% in the top ten. The specimen was PBMCs or T cells enriched from blood (not recorded which). The TCR sequence derives from a man aged 50-59 years who had recovered from COVID-19. This chain joins TRBV7-2 and TRBJ2-1; 9 positions match TRBD2. CDR3 in amino acids: CASSPGLAINEQFF. The DNA for the CDR3 is TGTGCCAGCAGCCCAGGACTAGCGATCAATGAGCAGTTCTTC.